The source of this TCR beta chain is a study of T cell repertoires in cytomegalovirus infection. A word on this clonotype: Its antigen is still unknown. Germline and junction disagree at one end, which may indicate a read error.

CDR1 SGDLS and CDR2 YYNGEE come from the germline V gene. This CDR3 contains 11 residues. Study-wide results and caveats: Summed public TCR beta family frequency identified CMV carriers bearing the relevant HLA. The study found HLA-C-restricted CMV-specific TCR beta clonotypes dominating the ex vivo response.

Via MiXCR, TCRdb re-called the reads, giving one row per CDR3 protein. The table shows 500,000 or so distinct CDR3 sequences, with more than 15% occurring only once. Sequenced material: CD8+ T cells from PBMCs. This rearrangement joins TRBV9 to TRBJ2-3; no clear D. The TCR was taken from a human donor in good health (CMV status not recorded). Some clones in this sample may be carry-over from other donors' samples. The DNA for the CDR3 is TGTGCCAGCAGCGACTCGGATACGCGGTATTTT. Translated: CASSDSDTRYF. Complete variable domain (other parts from reference TRBV9 and TRBJ2-3): DSGVTQTPKHLITATGQRVTLRCSPRSGDLSVYWYQQSLDQGLQFLIQYYNGEERAKGNILERFSAQQFPDLHSELNLSSLELGDSALYFCASSDSDTRYFGPGTRLTVL.